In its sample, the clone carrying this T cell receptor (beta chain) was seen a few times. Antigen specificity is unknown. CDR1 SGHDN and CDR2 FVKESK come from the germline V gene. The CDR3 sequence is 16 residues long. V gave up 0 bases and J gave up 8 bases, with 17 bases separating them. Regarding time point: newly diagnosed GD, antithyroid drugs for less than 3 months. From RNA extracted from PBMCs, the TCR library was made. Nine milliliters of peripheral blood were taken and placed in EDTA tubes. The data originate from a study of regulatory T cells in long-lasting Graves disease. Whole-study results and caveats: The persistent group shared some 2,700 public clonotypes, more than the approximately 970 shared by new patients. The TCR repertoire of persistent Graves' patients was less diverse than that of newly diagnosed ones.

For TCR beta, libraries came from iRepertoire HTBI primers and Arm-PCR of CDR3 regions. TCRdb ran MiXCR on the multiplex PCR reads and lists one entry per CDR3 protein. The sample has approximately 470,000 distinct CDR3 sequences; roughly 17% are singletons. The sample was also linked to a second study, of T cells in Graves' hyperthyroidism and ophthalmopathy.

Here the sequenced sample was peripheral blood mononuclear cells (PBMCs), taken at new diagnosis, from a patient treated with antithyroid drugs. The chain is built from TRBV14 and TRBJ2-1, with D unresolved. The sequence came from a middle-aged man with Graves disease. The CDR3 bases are TGTGCCAGCAGCCAAGAGATCGGTCGCGATTGGCATGAGCAGTTCTTC. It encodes CASSQEIGRDWHEQFF.